This entry describes one T cell receptor (beta chain). Its antigen is undetermined. Some clones are missing from TCRdb's copy, which holds only in-frame ones; the method was immunoSEQ multiplex PCR. The repertoire has about 130,000 clones, over 75% of them found once; the top ten carry more than 2.5%. The source of the sample is a study of T cell responses to AZD1222 COVID-19 vaccine. Study-wide results and caveats: The donors showed a predominance of white British ancestry and of females, with possible underestimation of clonal diversity.

This TCR derives from an adult in good health. Sequencing used peripheral blood, obtained on day 0 of AZD1222 vaccination.

The CDR3 reads CATSDQRGSGNTIYF. The CDR3 coding sequence is TGTGCCACCAGTGATCAGAGGGGATCTGGAAACACCATATATTTT. This chain connects TRBV24-1 to TRBJ1-3; D may be TRBD1 (5 bases). This CDR3 has 15 amino acids. Germline V gives CDR1 KGHDR, CDR2 SFDVKD. Trimming stripped 3 bases from V and 1 base from J, with 9 bases between.